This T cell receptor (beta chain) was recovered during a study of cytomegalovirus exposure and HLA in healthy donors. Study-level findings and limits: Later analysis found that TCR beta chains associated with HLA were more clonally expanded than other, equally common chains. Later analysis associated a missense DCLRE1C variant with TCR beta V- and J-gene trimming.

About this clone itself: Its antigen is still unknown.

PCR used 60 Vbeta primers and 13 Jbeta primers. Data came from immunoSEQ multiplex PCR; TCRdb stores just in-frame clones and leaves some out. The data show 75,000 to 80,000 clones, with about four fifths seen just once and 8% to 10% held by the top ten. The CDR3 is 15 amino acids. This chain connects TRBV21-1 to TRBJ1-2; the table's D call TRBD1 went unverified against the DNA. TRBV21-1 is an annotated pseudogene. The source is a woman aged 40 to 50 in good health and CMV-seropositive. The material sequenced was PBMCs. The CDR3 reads CASGYPRTGWNGYTF. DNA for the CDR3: TGTGCCAGCGGGTACCCTCGGACAGGGTGGAATGGCTACACCTTC.